The 17 T cell receptor beta chains in this list originate from one sample, sequenced in a study of T cell clonality in common variable immunodeficiency. These TCRs are of unknown antigen specificity. Whole-study findings and limits: In common variable immunodeficiency, TCR beta chains reportedly carried fewer deletions and N-nucleotide insertions.

The data were produced by immunoSEQ multiplex PCR, yet TCRdb's version contains in-frame clones alone and is incomplete. Listed for the sample are about 12,000 clones, none seen a single time. The sample taken for sequencing was peripheral blood mononuclear cells. The source of these receptors is a human donor with common variable immunodeficiency.

This clone came up a few times. Coverage ceases 3 residues before the CDR3 finishes, and the germline J gene fills in the end. The J gene is TRBJ2-1, the V gene TRBV18, with TRBD2 as a possible D gene (6 bases). This CDR3 region has 15 residues. Germline V CDR1 and CDR2: KGHSH, LQKENI. Trimming pared 3 bases from V and 3 bases from J, leaving 12 bases between. The sequenced part of the CDR3 DNA is TGTGCCAGCTCACCTACGGGGGTAGACTACAATGAG. It is translated as CASSPTGVDYNE. The full-length CDR3 reads as CASSPTGVDYNEQFF. Looking up the rest from reference TRBV18 and TRBJ2-1 gives the full variable domain: NAGVMQNPRHLVRRRGQEARLRCSPMKGHSHVYWYRQLPEEGLKFMVYLQKENIIDESGMPKERFSAEFPKEGPSILRIQQVVRGDSAAYFCASSPTGVDYNEQFFGPGTRLTVL.

This clone came up a few times. The read comes to an end 3 residues before the CDR3 does, leaving the germline J gene to fill in the end. The chain uses TRBV6-2 or TRBV6-3 and TRBJ2-3; D ambiguous. The CDR3 is made up of 12 amino acids. Germline loops: CDR1 MNHEY, CDR2 SVGEGT. V lost 0 bases and J lost 7, with 5 bases in between. The CDR3 DNA, read in part, is TGTGCCAGCAGTTACTCGACATATACG. Translation: CASSYSTYT. The complete CDR3 sequence is CASSYSTYTQYF.

This clone has more than one count but fewer than ten. The CDR3 is cut off 3 residues early in the read; its end comes from the germline J gene. The chain carries TRBV6-2 or TRBV6-3 and TRBJ2-5; D gene uncertain. The CDR3 extends over 11 amino acids. V lost 6 bases, J lost 1 base, and 3 bases lay in between. Germline CDR1 and CDR2: MNHEY and SVGEGT. The CDR3 is CASSFQETQYF. The CDR3 DNA, read in part, is TGTGCCAGCAGCTTCCAAGAGACC.

This clone appeared a few times. The read terminates 3 residues ahead of where the CDR3 ends, so the germline J gene completes it. This chain links TRBV6-1 with TRBJ1-2; possibly TRBD1 for D (6 bases). Germline CDR1 reads MNHNS; CDR2 reads SASEGT. Deletions cut 3 bases from V and 4 bases from J, with 9 bases between. The CDR3 spans 13 residues. The DNA read from the CDR3 is TGTGCCAGCAGTGATGTAGGGGGCTATGGC. The encoded protein is CASSDVGGYG. The entire CDR3 protein reads CASSDVGGYGYTF.

This clone has a handful of counts. CDR3 sequence reads: CAWSPNQGYTF. CDR3 DNA (partial): TGTGCCTGGAGTCCTAATCAAGGC. The chain couples TRBV30 to TRBJ1-2; D remains ambiguous. The CDR3 goes on 3 residues after the read ends, and that part is filled in from the germline J gene. Germline lookup yields CDR1 GTSNPN and CDR2 SVGIG (reference sequence). The CDR3 consists of 11 residues. The full variable domain, its missing parts supplied by reference TRBV30 and TRBJ1-2, is SQTIHQWPATLVQPVGSPLSLECTVEGTSNPNLYWYRQAAGRGLQLLFYSVGIGQISSEVPQNLSASRPQDRQFILSSKKLLLSDSGFYLCAWSPNQGYTFGSGTRLTVV.

This clone was seen only a few times. The CDR3: CASTRNTEAFF. The DNA read from the CDR3 is TGTGCCAGCACCAGGAACACTGAA. V usage is TRBV6-2 or TRBV6-3 and J usage is TRBJ1-1, with unresolved D. The read stops 3 residues short of the end of the CDR3; the missing end is completed from the germline J gene. The germline V and J ends were trimmed by 7 bases and 1 base, with 4 bases remaining between them. In germline, CDR1 is MNHEY, CDR2 SVGEGT. There are 11 residues in the CDR3.

Concerning this clone: Read data end 3 residues before the CDR3 end; the end is taken from the germline J gene. The chain joins TRBV7-9 to TRBJ2-5, with 11 bases fitting TRBD2. The V gene end was trimmed by 5 bases and the J gene end by 3 bases; junction bases not matched to a gene: 2. The CDR3 runs to 14 residues. Per the germline V gene, CDR1 is SEHNR and CDR2 is FQNEAQ (reference sequence). The sequenced CDR3 bases are TGTGCCAGCAGCCCGACTAGCGGGGAAGAGACC. The encoded protein is CASSPTSGEET. The CDR3 as a whole reads CASSPTSGEETQYF.

This clone was picked up a small number of times. The read ends 3 residues early relative to the CDR3; the germline J gene fills the gap. This chain uses TRBV5-1 with TRBJ2-7, with 7 bases identical to TRBD1. With V trimmed by 0 bases and J by 1 base, 4 bases remained unmatched. The CDR3 sequence is 15 residues long. Per germline, CDR1 SGHRS and CDR2 YFSETQ. The CDR3 reads CASSLDTGVSYEQYF. Partial CDR3 DNA: TGCGCCAGCAGCTTGGATACAGGGGTATCCTACGAG. Using reference TRBV5-1 and TRBJ2-7 for the parts outside the CDR3, the full variable domain is KAGVTQTPRYLIKTRGQQVTLSCSPISGHRSVSWYQQTPGQGLQFLFEYFSETQRNKGNFPGRFSGRQFSNSRSEMNVSTLELGDSALYLCASSLDTGVSYEQYFGPGTRLTVT.

This clone was seen a few times. The read comes to an end 3 residues before the CDR3 does, leaving the germline J gene to fill in the end. The gene calls are TRBV11-3 and TRBJ2-1; TRBD1 aligns across 9 bases. J lost 6 bases, V lost 6 bases, and 9 bases had no gene match. The CDR3 has 15 residues. Germline CDR1 reads SGHNT; CDR2 reads YENEEA. Partial CDR3 DNA: TGTGCCAGCAGTAGGGGGACAGGGAGGGCCAATGAG. Its protein is CASSRGTGRANE. The entire CDR3 protein is CASSRGTGRANEQFF.

This clone was seen only a few times. The read is 3 residues too short to cover the CDR3 end, so that end is filled in from the germline J gene. V and J are TRBV18 and TRBJ1-2; 7 nucleotides agree with TRBD1. Unmatched junction bases numbered 1, after V lost 2 bases and J lost 4 bases. The CDR3 covers 13 residues. The germline V gene encodes CDR1 KGHSH and CDR2 LQKENI. The CDR3 sequence: CASSPDRVYGYTF. CDR3 DNA, as far as it was read: TGTGCCAGCTCACCAGACAGGGTCTATGGC.

This clone was detected a few times. With the read ending 3 residues before the CDR3 end, the germline J gene is used to fill in that end. This chain uses TRBV6-2 or TRBV6-3 with TRBJ2-7; possible D gene TRBD1, 6 bases. The length of the CDR3 is 17 residues. Looked up from germline, CDR1 is MNHEY and CDR2 is SVGEGT. The ends were cut back, 6 bases at V and 0 bases at J, with 21 bases in the middle. The CDR3 DNA, read in part, is TGTGCCAGCAGCATCCAAAGACTCAGGGGTGGCTCCTACGAG. Translating it yields CASSIQRLRGGSYE. The entire CDR3 reads CASSIQRLRGGSYEQYF.

The table lists this clone with a few counts. The CDR3 end lies 3 residues beyond the end of the read and is filled in from the germline J gene. The rearrangement links TRBV19 to TRBJ1-2; TRBD1 agrees at 10 bases. Germline CDR1 is LNHDA and CDR2 is SQIVND (reference sequence). The CDR3 consists of 14 residues. The junction had 5 bases not matched to a gene; V was cut back by 6 bases and J by 4 bases. This chain's CDR3 is CASRGDRGGYGYTF. Partial CDR3 DNA: TGTGCCAGTAGGGGGGACAGGGGAGGCTATGGC.

In the case of this clone: One junction end disagrees with the germline gene, perhaps due to a read error. The CDR3 extends 3 residues past the end of the read, so its final part is completed from the germline J gene. The chain is built from TRBV7-9 and TRBJ2-1; D gene ambiguous. The CDR3 length is 11 residues. Germline V gene sequence: CDR1 SEHNR, CDR2 FQNEAQ (reference sequence). CDR3 bases read: TGTTCCAGCAGCTACGGTGGTGAG. It specifies CSSSYGGE. The full CDR3 is CSSSYGGEQFF.

This clone was detected many times. The DNA ends 3 residues before the CDR3 does, and the rest of the CDR3 is filled in from the germline J gene. The chain links TRBV20-1 to TRBJ2-5; D might be TRBD1 (6 bases). The CDR3 extends over 17 amino acids. Germline values: CDR1 DFQATT, CDR2 SNEGSKA (reference sequence). Trimming shortened V by 6 bases and J by 0 bases, and 23 bases separated the two germline ends. Here the CDR3 reads CSAPWADRPTYQETQYF. The part of the CDR3 DNA that was read is TGCAGTGCCCCCTGGGCTGACAGGCCGACTTACCAAGAGACC.

This clone was recorded many times. The CDR3 is cut off 3 residues early in the read; its end comes from the germline J gene. The rearrangement uses TRBV5-1 and TRBJ2-5; tentative D call: TRBD2 (5 bases). Trimming left V 0 bases short and J 6 bases short, with 15 bases between. Germline CDR1 SGHRS, CDR2 YFSETQ. The CDR3 extends over 15 amino acids. The sequenced CDR3 bases are TGCGCCAGCAGCTTGGCGAGCGGTCAGGCGAAGACC. It encodes CASSLASGQAKT. The full CDR3 sequence reads CASSLASGQAKTQYF.

For this clone: With the read ending 3 residues before the CDR3 end, the germline J gene is used to fill in that end. The rearrangement links TRBV7-3 to TRBJ2-2, with no clear D. Per the germline V gene, CDR1 is SGHTA and CDR2 is FQGTGA. Trimming left V 7 bases short and J 4 bases short, with 10 bases between. The CDR3 is 13 amino acids. CDR3 DNA, as far as it was read: TGTGCCAGCAAACCTGGCTTCACCGGGGAG. Translated: CASKPGFTGE. The full CDR3 protein reads CASKPGFTGELFF. The whole variable domain, filled in from reference TRBV7-3 and TRBJ2-2, reads GAGVSQTPSNKVTEKGKYVELRCDPISGHTALYWYRQSLGQGPEFLIYFQGTGAADDSGLPNDRFFAVRPEGSVSTLKIQRTERGDSAVYLCASKPGFTGELFFGEGSRLTVL.

This clone is deemed medium-sized. The read finishes 3 residues shy of the CDR3 end, and the germline J gene is used to complete it. The chain is built from TRBV10-3 and TRBJ2-5; maybe TRBD1 (5 bases). Germline V gene data show CDR1 as ENHRY and CDR2 as SYGVKD. Trimming left V 3 bases short and J 3 bases short, with 11 bases between. This CDR3 has 14 amino acids. The chain's CDR3 is CAISERGGKETQYF. CDR3 DNA, as far as it was read: TGTGCCATCAGTGAAAGGGGCGGAAAAGAGACC.